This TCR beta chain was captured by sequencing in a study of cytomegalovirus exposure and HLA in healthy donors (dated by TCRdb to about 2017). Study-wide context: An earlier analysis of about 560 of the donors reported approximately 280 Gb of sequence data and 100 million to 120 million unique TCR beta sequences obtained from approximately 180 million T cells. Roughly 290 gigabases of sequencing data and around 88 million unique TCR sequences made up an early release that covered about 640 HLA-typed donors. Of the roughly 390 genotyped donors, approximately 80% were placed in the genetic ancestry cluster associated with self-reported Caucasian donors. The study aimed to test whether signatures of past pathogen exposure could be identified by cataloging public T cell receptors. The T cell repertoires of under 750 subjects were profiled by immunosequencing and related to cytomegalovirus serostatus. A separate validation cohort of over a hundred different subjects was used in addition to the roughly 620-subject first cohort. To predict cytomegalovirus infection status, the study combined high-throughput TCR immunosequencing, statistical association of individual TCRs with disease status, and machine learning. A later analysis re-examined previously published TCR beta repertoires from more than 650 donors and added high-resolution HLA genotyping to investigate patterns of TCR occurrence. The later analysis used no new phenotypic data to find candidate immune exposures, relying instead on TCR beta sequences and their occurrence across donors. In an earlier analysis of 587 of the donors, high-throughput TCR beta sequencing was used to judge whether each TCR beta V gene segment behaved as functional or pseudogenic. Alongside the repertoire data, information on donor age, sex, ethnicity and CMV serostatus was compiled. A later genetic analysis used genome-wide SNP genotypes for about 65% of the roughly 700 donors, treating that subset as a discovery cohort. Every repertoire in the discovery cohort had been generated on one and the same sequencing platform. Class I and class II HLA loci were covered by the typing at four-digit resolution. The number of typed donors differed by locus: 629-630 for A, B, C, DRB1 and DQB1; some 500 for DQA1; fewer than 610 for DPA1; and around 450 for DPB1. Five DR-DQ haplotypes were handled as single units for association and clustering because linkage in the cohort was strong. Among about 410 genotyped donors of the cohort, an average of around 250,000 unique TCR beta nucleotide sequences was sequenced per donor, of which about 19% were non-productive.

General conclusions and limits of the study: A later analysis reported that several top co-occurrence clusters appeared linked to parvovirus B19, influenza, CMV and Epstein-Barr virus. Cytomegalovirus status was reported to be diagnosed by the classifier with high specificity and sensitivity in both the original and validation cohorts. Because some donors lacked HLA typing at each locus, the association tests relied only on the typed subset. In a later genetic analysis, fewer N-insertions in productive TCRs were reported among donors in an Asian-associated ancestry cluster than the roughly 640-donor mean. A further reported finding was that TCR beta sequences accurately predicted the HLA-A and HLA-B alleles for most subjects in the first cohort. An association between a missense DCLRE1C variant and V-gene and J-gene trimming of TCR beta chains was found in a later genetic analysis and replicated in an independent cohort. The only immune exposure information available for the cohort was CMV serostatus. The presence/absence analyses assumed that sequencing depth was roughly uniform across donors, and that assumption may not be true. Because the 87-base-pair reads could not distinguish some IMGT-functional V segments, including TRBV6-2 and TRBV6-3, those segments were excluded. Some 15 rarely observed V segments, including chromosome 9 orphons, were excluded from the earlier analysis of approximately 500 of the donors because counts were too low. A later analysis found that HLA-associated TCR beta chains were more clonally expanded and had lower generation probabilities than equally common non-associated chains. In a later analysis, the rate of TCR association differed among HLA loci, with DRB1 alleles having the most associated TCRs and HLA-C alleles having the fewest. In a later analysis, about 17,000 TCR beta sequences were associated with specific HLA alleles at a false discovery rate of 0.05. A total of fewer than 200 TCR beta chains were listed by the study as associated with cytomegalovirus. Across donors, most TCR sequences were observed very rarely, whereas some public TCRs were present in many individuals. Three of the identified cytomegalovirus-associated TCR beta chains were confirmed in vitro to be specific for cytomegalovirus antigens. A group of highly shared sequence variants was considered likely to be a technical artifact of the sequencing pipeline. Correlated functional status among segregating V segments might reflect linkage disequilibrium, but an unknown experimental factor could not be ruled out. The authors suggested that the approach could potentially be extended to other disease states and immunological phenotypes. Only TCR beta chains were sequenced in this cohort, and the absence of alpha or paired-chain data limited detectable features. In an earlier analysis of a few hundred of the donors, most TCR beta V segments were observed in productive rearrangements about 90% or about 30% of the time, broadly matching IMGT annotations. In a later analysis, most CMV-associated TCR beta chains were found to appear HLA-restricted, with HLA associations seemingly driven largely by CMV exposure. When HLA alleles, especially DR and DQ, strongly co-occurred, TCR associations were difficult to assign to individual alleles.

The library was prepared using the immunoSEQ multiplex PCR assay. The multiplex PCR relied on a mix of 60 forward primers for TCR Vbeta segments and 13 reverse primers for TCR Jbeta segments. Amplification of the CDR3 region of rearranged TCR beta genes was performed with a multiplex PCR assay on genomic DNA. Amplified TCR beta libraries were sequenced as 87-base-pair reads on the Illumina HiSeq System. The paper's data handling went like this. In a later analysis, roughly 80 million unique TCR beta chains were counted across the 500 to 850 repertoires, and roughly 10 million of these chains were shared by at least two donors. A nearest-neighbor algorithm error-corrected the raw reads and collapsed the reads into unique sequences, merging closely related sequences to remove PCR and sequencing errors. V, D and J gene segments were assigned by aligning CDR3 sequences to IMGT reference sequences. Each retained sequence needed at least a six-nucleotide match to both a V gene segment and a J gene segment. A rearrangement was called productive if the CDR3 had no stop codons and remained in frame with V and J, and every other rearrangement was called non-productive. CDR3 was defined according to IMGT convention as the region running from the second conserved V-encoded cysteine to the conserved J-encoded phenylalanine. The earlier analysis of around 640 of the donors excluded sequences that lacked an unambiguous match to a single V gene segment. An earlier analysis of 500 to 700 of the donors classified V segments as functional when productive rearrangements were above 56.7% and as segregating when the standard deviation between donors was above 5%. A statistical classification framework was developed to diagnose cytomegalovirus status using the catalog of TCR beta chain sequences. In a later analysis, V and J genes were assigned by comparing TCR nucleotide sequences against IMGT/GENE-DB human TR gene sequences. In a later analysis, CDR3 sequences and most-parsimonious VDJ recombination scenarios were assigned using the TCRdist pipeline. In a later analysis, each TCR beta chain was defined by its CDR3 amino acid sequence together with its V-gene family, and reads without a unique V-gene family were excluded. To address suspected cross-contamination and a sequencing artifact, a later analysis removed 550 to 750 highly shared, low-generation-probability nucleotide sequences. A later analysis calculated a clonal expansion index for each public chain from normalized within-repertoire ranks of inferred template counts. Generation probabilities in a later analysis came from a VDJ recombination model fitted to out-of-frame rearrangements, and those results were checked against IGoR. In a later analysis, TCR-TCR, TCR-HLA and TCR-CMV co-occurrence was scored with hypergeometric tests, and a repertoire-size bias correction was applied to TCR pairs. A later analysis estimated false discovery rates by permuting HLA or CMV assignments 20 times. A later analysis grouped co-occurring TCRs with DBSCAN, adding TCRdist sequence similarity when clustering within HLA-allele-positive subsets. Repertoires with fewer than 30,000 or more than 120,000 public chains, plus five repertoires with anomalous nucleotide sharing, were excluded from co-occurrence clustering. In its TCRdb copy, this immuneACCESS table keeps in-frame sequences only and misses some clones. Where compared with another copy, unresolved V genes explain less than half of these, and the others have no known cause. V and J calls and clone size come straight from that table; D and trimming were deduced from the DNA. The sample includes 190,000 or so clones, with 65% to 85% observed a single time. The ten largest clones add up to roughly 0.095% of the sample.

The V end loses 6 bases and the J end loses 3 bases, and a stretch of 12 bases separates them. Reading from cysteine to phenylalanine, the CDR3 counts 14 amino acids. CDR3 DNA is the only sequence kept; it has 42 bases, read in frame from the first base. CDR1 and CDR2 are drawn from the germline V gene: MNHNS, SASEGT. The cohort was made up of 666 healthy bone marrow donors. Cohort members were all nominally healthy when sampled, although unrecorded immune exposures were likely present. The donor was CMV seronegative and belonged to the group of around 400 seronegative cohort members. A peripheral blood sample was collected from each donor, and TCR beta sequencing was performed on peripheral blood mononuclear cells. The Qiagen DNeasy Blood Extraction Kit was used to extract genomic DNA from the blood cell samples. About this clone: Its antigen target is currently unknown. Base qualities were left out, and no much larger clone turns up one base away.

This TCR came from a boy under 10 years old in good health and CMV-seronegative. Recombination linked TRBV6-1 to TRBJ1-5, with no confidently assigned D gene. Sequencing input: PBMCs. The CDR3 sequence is CASRGRGFNQPQHF. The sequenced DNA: TGTGCCAGCAGGGGGAGAGGCTTCAATCAGCCCCAGCATTTT.